The clone carrying this T cell receptor (beta chain) was seen only a few times. Its antigen remains unidentified. TCRdb analysed the RT-PCR reads with MiXCR anew, one entry per CDR3 protein. The sample contains 710,000 or so distinct CDR3 sequences, around a sixth of which appear only once. The data belong to a study of response to subunit inactivated influenza vaccine. Overall study findings and caveats: Authors suggested each seasonal influenza vaccination recruits few new T cells.

V lost 4 bases and J 6 bases, leaving 10 bases between the germline ends. This CDR3 region has 13 residues. Germline CDR1 DFQATT, CDR2 SNEGSKA (reference sequence). The TCR was taken from a man in his fifties who received an inactivated influenza vaccine. The starting material was PBMCs from blood, obtained 12 days after vaccination. The V call is TRBV20-1, the J call TRBJ1-6; D may be TRBD1 (5 bases). In nucleotides, the CDR3 is TGCAGTGCTACCGGGACCATTAATTCACCCCTCCACTTT. It specifies CSATGTINSPLHF.